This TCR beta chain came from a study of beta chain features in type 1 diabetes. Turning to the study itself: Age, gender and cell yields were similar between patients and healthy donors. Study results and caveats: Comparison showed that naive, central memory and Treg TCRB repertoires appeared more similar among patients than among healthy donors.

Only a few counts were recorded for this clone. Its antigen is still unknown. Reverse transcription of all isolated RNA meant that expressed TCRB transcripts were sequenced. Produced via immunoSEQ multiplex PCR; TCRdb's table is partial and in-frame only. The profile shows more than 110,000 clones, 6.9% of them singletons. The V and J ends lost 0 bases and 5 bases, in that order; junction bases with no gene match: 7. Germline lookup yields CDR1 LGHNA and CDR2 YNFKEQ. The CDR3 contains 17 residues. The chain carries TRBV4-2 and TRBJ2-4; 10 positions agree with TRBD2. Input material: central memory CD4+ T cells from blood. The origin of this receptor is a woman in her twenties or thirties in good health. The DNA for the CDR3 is TGTGCCAGCAGCCAAGATTTTACTAGCGGGAATCAAAACATTCAGTACTTC. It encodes CASSQDFTSGNQNIQYF.